The 3 T cell receptor beta chains reported below all come from one sample, sequenced in a study of long-term antiretroviral therapy in people with HIV. Researchers report immunoSEQ v3.0 was run at survey level. Data came from immunoSEQ multiplex PCR; TCRdb stores just in-frame clones and leaves some out. The sample shows about 39,000 clones, around 83% of them seen only once. The sequencing here drew on unsorted PBMCs, taken 3.1 years after starting antiretroviral therapy. The receptors derive from a woman aged 45-65 years with HIV.

This chain uses TRBV11-3 with TRBJ2-5; 10 bases match TRBD2. Germline V lookup: CDR1 SGHNT, CDR2 YENEEA. The CDR3 is 15 residues long. V dropped 2 bases and J dropped 5; count of bases not matched to a gene: 5. The CDR3 DNA sequence: TGTGCCAGCAGCTTACGAGCGGGGGGGGGCGAGACCCAGTACTTC. Its translation is CASSLRAGGGETQYF.

The V and J genes are TRBV13 and TRBJ1-2; 7 nucleotides agree with TRBD1. Trimming at V came to 1 base and at J to 8 bases, leaving 7 bases not matched to a gene. CDR1 PRHDT and CDR2 FYEKMQ come from the germline V gene (reference sequence). The CDR3 is 14 residues long. CDR3 region: CASSLARTGAGYTF. In DNA form, the CDR3 reads TGTGCCAGCAGCTTAGCCCGAACAGGGGCAGGCTACACCTTC. Based on the CDR3 plus reference TRBV13 and TRBJ1-2, the full variable domain is AAGVIQSPRHLIKEKRETATLKCYPIPRHDTVYWYQQGPGQDPQFLISFYEKMQSDKGSIPDRFSAQQFSDYHSELNMSSLELGDSALYFCASSLARTGAGYTFGSGTRLTVV.

This chain connects TRBV5-8 to TRBJ2-7; the match to TRBD1 covers 7 bases. Germline trimming cut 5 bases from V and 0 bases from J; bases unmatched to any gene: 8. The V gene's germline CDR1 is SGHTS and CDR2 YDEGEE. The CDR3 totals 15 residues. The CDR3 is CASRVYRGASYEQYF. The CDR3 region has the DNA TGTGCCAGCAGGGTATACAGGGGTGCCTCCTACGAGCAGTACTTC.